This is a list of T cell receptor beta chains from one sample in a study of T cells after yellow fever vaccination. In TCRdb, the 5' RACE reads were re-called with MiXCR into one record per CDR3 protein. The table includes hundreds of thousands of distinct CDR3 sequences, under 15% detected once. Material: CD4+ T cells sorted from PBMCs, obtained 15 days after the yellow fever booster vaccination. Every receptor here comes from a young man who received the YFV17D yellow fever vaccine. CDR3s include the opening cysteine and the closing phenylalanine or tryptophan. Each record gives: V gene, D gene, J gene, clone size, CDR3 DNA, CDR3 protein. A D gene is named only where the DNA matches it firmly. A row's size may be missing; if present it is once, few, many or a size class.

v_gene: TRBV6-5; d_gene: TRBD1; j_gene: TRBJ1-1; abundance: NA; CDR3nt: TGTGCCAGCAGTACCCCCGGACAGGGGAGCACTGAAGCTTTCTTT; CDR3aa: CASSTPGQGSTEAFF
v_gene: TRBV29-1; d_gene: NA; j_gene: TRBJ1-1; abundance: many; CDR3nt: TGCAGCGTTGAAACAGCGGCTTTCTTT; CDR3aa: CSVETAAFF
v_gene: TRBV5-1; d_gene: TRBD1; j_gene: TRBJ1-2; abundance: NA; CDR3nt: TGCGCCAGCAGCTCAGGGGGGCTTCAGAACTATGGCTACACCTTC; CDR3aa: CASSSGGLQNYGYTF
v_gene: TRBV6-2/TRBV6-3; d_gene: NA; j_gene: TRBJ2-2; abundance: NA; CDR3nt: TGTGCCAGCAGTTACCCGACAGCCGGGGAGCTGTTTTTT; CDR3aa: CASSYPTAGELFF
v_gene: TRBV21-1; d_gene: NA; j_gene: TRBJ2-1; abundance: NA; CDR3nt: TGTGCCAGCAGCAAAGTCCAGGACAATGAGCAGTTCTTC; CDR3aa: CASSKVQDNEQFF
v_gene: TRBV6-6; d_gene: NA; j_gene: TRBJ1-2; abundance: NA; CDR3nt: TGTGCCAGCAGTTACTCGAGGGAAAATAACTATGGCTACACCTTC; CDR3aa: CASSYSRENNYGYTF
v_gene: TRBV11-2; d_gene: NA; j_gene: TRBJ2-5; abundance: few; CDR3nt: TGTGCCAGCAGCTTAGATAGTGTAGGGTCAACCGAGACCCAGTACTTC; CDR3aa: CASSLDSVGSTETQYF
v_gene: TRBV4-1; d_gene: NA; j_gene: TRBJ2-7; abundance: NA; CDR3nt: TGCGCCAGCAGCCATATAGGGACTTATTGGGAGCAGTACTTC; CDR3aa: CASSHIGTYWEQYF
v_gene: TRBV16; d_gene: NA; j_gene: TRBJ1-4; abundance: NA; CDR3nt: TGTGCCAGCAGCCAATTTTTACTTACTCCCGGGACACCAAATGAAAAACTGTTTTTT; CDR3aa: CASSQFLLTPGTPNEKLFF
v_gene: TRBV20-1; d_gene: NA; j_gene: TRBJ2-3; abundance: few; CDR3nt: TGCAGTGCTAGAGGGGGCGGGATTCTCACAGATACGCAGTATTTT; CDR3aa: CSARGGGILTDTQYF
v_gene: TRBV6-2/TRBV6-3; d_gene: NA; j_gene: TRBJ2-5; abundance: few; CDR3nt: TGTGCCAGCACCCAGAGGGCTGTACAAGAGACCCAGTACTTC; CDR3aa: CASTQRAVQETQYF
v_gene: TRBV20-1; d_gene: NA; j_gene: TRBJ1-1; abundance: few; CDR3nt: TGCAGTCTTCCAAACCGGGACGGCAACACTGAAGCTTTCTTT; CDR3aa: CSLPNRDGNTEAFF
v_gene: TRBV11-2; d_gene: TRBD2; j_gene: TRBJ2-3; abundance: NA; CDR3nt: TGTGCCAGCAGCTTAGTAGCGGGGGCCCTAGCAGATACGCAGTATTTT; CDR3aa: CASSLVAGALADTQYF
v_gene: TRBV10-3; d_gene: NA; j_gene: TRBJ2-5; abundance: many; CDR3nt: TGTGCCATCAGGGTAGCCGAGGGGACCCAGTACTTC; CDR3aa: CAIRVAEGTQYF
v_gene: TRBV7-6; d_gene: NA; j_gene: TRBJ2-2; abundance: few; CDR3nt: TGTGCCAGCACCTCCCCCCCGGGCTACACCGGGGAGCTGTTTTTT; CDR3aa: CASTSPPGYTGELFF
v_gene: TRBV29-1; d_gene: TRBD2; j_gene: TRBJ2-1; abundance: NA; CDR3nt: TGCAGCGTTGGGAGACTAGCGGGAGTCAATGAGCAGTTCTTC; CDR3aa: CSVGRLAGVNEQFF
v_gene: TRBV20-1; d_gene: TRBD1; j_gene: TRBJ1-5; abundance: few; CDR3nt: TGCAGTGCGGGGACAGGTCCGCCCCAGCATTTT; CDR3aa: CSAGTGPPQHF
v_gene: TRBV5-1; d_gene: TRBD1; j_gene: TRBJ1-6; abundance: NA; CDR3nt: TGCGCCAGCAGCAGAACGGGGACAGGGGATTCACCCCTCCACTTT; CDR3aa: CASSRTGTGDSPLHF
v_gene: TRBV5-5; d_gene: NA; j_gene: TRBJ1-4; abundance: NA; CDR3nt: TGTGCCAGCAGCTTGGGAGTTGTAGGAACTAATGAAAAACTGTTTTTT; CDR3aa: CASSLGVVGTNEKLFF
v_gene: TRBV24-1; d_gene: TRBD2; j_gene: TRBJ2-3; abundance: many; CDR3nt: TGTGCCACCAGTGACAAGACGGGGGGTACCACAAATACGCAGTATTTT; CDR3aa: CATSDKTGGTTNTQYF
v_gene: TRBV15; d_gene: NA; j_gene: TRBJ1-1; abundance: NA; CDR3nt: TGTGCCACCAGCAGAGTTGGCACTGAAGCTTTCTTT; CDR3aa: CATSRVGTEAFF
v_gene: TRBV5-1; d_gene: TRBD1; j_gene: TRBJ2-5; abundance: NA; CDR3nt: TGCGCCAGCAGCCCGGGGACAGACTTTCAAGAGACCCAGTACTTC; CDR3aa: CASSPGTDFQETQYF
v_gene: TRBV3-1; d_gene: NA; j_gene: TRBJ2-5; abundance: NA; CDR3nt: TGTGCCAGCAGCCTGCCGGGACCTTTGGGACCTCAAGAGACCCAGTACTTC; CDR3aa: CASSLPGPLGPQETQYF
v_gene: TRBV4-2; d_gene: TRBD1; j_gene: TRBJ2-4; abundance: NA; CDR3nt: TGTGCCAGCAGCCCAACAGGGGGTAGGACCAAAAACATTCAGTACTTC; CDR3aa: CASSPTGGRTKNIQYF
v_gene: TRBV6-2/TRBV6-3; d_gene: NA; j_gene: TRBJ1-1; abundance: few; CDR3nt: TGTGCCAGCAGTTACTCGAAGGGGATCATGAACACTGAAGCTTTCTTT; CDR3aa: CASSYSKGIMNTEAFF
v_gene: TRBV5-4; d_gene: NA; j_gene: TRBJ2-3; abundance: NA; CDR3nt: TGTGCCAGCAGCTTGGACCCGGGGCCATCTAGCACAGATACGCAGTATTTT; CDR3aa: CASSLDPGPSSTDTQYF
v_gene: TRBV30; d_gene: NA; j_gene: TRBJ2-4; abundance: few; CDR3nt: TGTGCCTGGAGTGCGGCGGACATTCAGTACTTC; CDR3aa: CAWSAADIQYF
v_gene: TRBV14; d_gene: NA; j_gene: TRBJ2-3; abundance: NA; CDR3nt: TGTGCCAGCAGGCCGATCGGCGGTGGCACAGATACGCAGTATTTT; CDR3aa: CASRPIGGGTDTQYF
v_gene: TRBV28; d_gene: NA; j_gene: TRBJ2-5; abundance: NA; CDR3nt: TGTGCCAGTGGACTACGGCAGGGAGAGACCCAGTACTTC; CDR3aa: CASGLRQGETQYF
v_gene: TRBV20-1; d_gene: TRBD1; j_gene: TRBJ1-1; abundance: NA; CDR3nt: TGCAGTGCTAGGGAAGGGACAGCCGAAGCTTTCTTT; CDR3aa: CSAREGTAEAFF
v_gene: TRBV7-2; d_gene: NA; j_gene: TRBJ2-3; abundance: few; CDR3nt: TGTGCCAGCAGCTTAGTGGGGGGCCGTGATACGCAGTATTTT; CDR3aa: CASSLVGGRDTQYF
v_gene: TRBV6-6; d_gene: TRBD2; j_gene: TRBJ2-1; abundance: NA; CDR3nt: TGTGCCAGCAGACTAGCGGGGGCCCTGGGGAATGAGCAGTTCTTC; CDR3aa: CASRLAGALGNEQFF
v_gene: TRBV12-3/TRBV12-4; d_gene: TRBD1; j_gene: TRBJ2-7; abundance: NA; CDR3nt: TGTGCCAGCAGTTCCCCTTCGGGACAGGGCCTTTACGAGCAGTACTTC; CDR3aa: CASSSPSGQGLYEQYF
v_gene: TRBV5-1; d_gene: NA; j_gene: TRBJ1-1; abundance: many; CDR3nt: TGCGCCAGCGGCCTGGACAGCCCTTTCACTGAAGCTTTCTTT; CDR3aa: CASGLDSPFTEAFF
v_gene: TRBV6-6; d_gene: TRBD2; j_gene: TRBJ2-5; abundance: NA; CDR3nt: TGTGCCAGCAGTTACCGCCGGAGCGGGGGGGCCCCAGAGACCCAGTACTTC; CDR3aa: CASSYRRSGGAPETQYF
v_gene: TRBV4-1; d_gene: TRBD2; j_gene: TRBJ2-4; abundance: many; CDR3nt: TGCGCCAGCAGCCAAGGGGCCTTAGTAGCGGGGGGGTGGAGCATTCAGTACTTC; CDR3aa: CASSQGALVAGGWSIQYF
v_gene: TRBV24-1; d_gene: NA; j_gene: TRBJ2-6; abundance: few; CDR3nt: TGTGCCACCAGTGGCCTCGGGGCTGGGGCCAACGTCCTGACTTTC; CDR3aa: CATSGLGAGANVLTF
v_gene: TRBV5-1; d_gene: TRBD2; j_gene: TRBJ2-3; abundance: many; CDR3nt: TGCGCCAGCAGCTTTCTAGCGGGGGGAGATACGCAGTATTTT; CDR3aa: CASSFLAGGDTQYF